The 18 T cell receptor beta chains below all came from one sample that was sequenced in a study of CD4+ T cells in melanoma. Assay: immunoSEQ multiplex PCR; the TCRdb copy retains only in-frame clones and omits some. Of approximately 47,000 clones listed, about 91% are singletons. Material: peripheral blood. Receptors were obtained from a human donor with melanoma.

The V and J genes are TRBV13 and TRBJ2-5; no clear D. Germline V gene data show CDR1 as PRHDT and CDR2 as FYEKMQ (reference sequence). The V and J ends lost 5 bases and 5 bases respectively, with 15 bases between them. CDR3 length: 14 amino acids. CDR3 sequence (DNA): TGTGCCAGCAGCCCGATCGCAAGCAGGGAGACCCAGTACTTC. It specifies CASSPIASRETQYF.

In its sample, this clone was seen once. The V gene is TRBV7-3, the J gene TRBJ2-1, with a tentative D call TRBD1 (6 bases). The V end lost 4 bases, the J end lost 9 bases, and 19 bases lay between the germline ends. Germline CDR1 and CDR2: SGHTA and FQGTGA. The CDR3 is 15 amino acids. The CDR3 region has the DNA TGTGCCAGCAGCTCGACAGGTTCTCTACTGAGTGAGCAGTTCTTC. Translating it yields CASSSTGSLLSEQFF. Supplemented by reference TRBV7-3 and TRBJ2-1, the full variable domain reads GAGVSQTPSNKVTEKGKYVELRCDPISGHTALYWYRQSLGQGPEFLIYFQGTGAADDSGLPNDRFFAVRPEGSVSTLKIQRTERGDSAVYLCASSSTGSLLSEQFFGPGTRLTVL.

The chain has TRBV10-3 and TRBJ1-2, with TRBD1 matching over 9 bases. The CDR3 is made up of 14 amino acids. V trimming: 5 bases; J trimming: 3 bases; junction bases outside the gene matches: 4. Germline V gene lookup returns CDR1 ENHRY and CDR2 SYGVKD. The DNA of the CDR3 is TGTGCCATCAGTCCACAGGGGGCGTACTATGGCTACACCTTC. This gives the protein CAISPQGAYYGYTF.

The chain uses TRBV5-1 and TRBJ2-6; 7 bases match TRBD1. Germline lookup yields CDR1 SGHRS and CDR2 YFSETQ. Trimming at V came to 5 bases and at J to 1 base, leaving 6 bases not matched to a gene. The CDR3 has 16 amino acids. The CDR3 coding sequence is TGCGCCAGCAGACCGGGACAGCAGTCTGGGGCCAACGTCCTGACTTTC. Protein product: CASRPGQQSGANVLTF.

This clone came up a few times. This sequence joins TRBV2 and TRBJ1-5, with a possible D match to TRBD1 (5 bases). The CDR3 loop spans 13 amino acids. Trimming left V 6 bases short and J 5 bases short, with 11 bases between. The V gene's germline CDR1 is SNHLY and CDR2 FYNNEI. The CDR3, as DNA: TGTGCCAGCAGATCCAGGGTGTATCAGCCCCAGCATTTT. Translation gives CASRSRVYQPQHF. Using reference TRBV2 and TRBJ1-5 for the parts outside the CDR3, the full variable domain is EPEVTQTPSHQVTQMGQEVILRCVPISNHLYFYWYRQILGQKVEFLVSFYNNEISEKSEIFDDQFSVERPDGSNFTLKIRSTKLEDSAMYFCASRSRVYQPQHFGDGTRLSIL.

This sequence joins TRBV6-5 and TRBJ2-2, with D possibly matching TRBD1 (6 bases). Germline lookup yields CDR1 MNHEY and CDR2 SVGAGI. V lost 2 bases and J lost 4, with 11 bases in between. The length of the CDR3 is 15 residues. The CDR3 here is CASSYRGSGTGELFF. CDR3 coding DNA: TGTGCCAGCAGTTACAGGGGGTCGGGCACCGGGGAGCTGTTTTTT.

The chain links TRBV6-4 to TRBJ2-6; no clear D. This CDR3 is built from 15 residues. V was clipped by 6 bases and J by 0 bases, with 9 bases between them. The germline V gene encodes CDR1 MRHNA and CDR2 SNTAGT. The CDR3 region has the DNA TGTGCCAGCAGCGCTTCGCGCTCTGGGGCCAACGTCCTGACTTTC. Its translation: CASSASRSGANVLTF.

In nucleotides, the CDR3 is TGTGCCACCAGCAGAGATCCCCCGTACGAGCAGTACTTC. Amino acids: CATSRDPPYEQYF. This chain joins TRBV15 and TRBJ2-7; D not resolved. The CDR3 spans 13 residues. V lost 0 bases and J lost 4, with 7 bases in between. From germline, CDR1 is LNHNV and CDR2 YYDKDF (reference sequence). Variable domain in full (rest from reference TRBV15 and TRBJ2-7): DAMVIQNPRYQVTQFGKPVTLSCSQTLNHNVMYWYQQKSSQAPKLLFHYYDKDFNNEADTPDNFQSRRPNTSFCFLDIRSPGLGDTAMYLCATSRDPPYEQYFGPGTRLTVT.

The chain joins TRBV2 to TRBJ2-2; D unclear. This CDR3 comprises 15 residues. The ends were cut back, 2 bases at V and 1 base at J, with 8 bases in the middle. The germline V gene has CDR1 SNHLY and CDR2 FYNNEI. CDR3 in DNA: TGTGCCAGCAGTGAACAGCACGGGAACACCGGGGAGCTGTTTTTT. Its translation: CASSEQHGNTGELFF. The variable domain in full, completed from reference TRBV2 and TRBJ2-2, reads EPEVTQTPSHQVTQMGQEVILRCVPISNHLYFYWYRQILGQKVEFLVSFYNNEISEKSEIFDDQFSVERPDGSNFTLKIRSTKLEDSAMYFCASSEQHGNTGELFFGEGSRLTVL.

This rearrangement joins TRBV4-2 to TRBJ1-2; maybe TRBD1 (5 bases). In germline, CDR1 is LGHNA, CDR2 YNFKEQ. V lost 0 bases and J 8 bases, leaving 22 bases between the germline ends. The CDR3 consists of 17 residues. CDR3 sequence (DNA): TGTGCCAGCAGCCAAGACGCCGGGACCTTTATCTATGGCGGCTACACCTTC. Translated, it gives CASSQDAGTFIYGGYTF.

This sequence joins TRBV28 and TRBJ1-1, with D perhaps matching TRBD1 (6 bases). The CDR3 loop spans 12 amino acids. The V and J ends lost 7 bases and 1 base respectively, with 7 bases between them. Looked up from germline, CDR1 is MDHEN and CDR2 is SYDVKM. CDR3 residues: CASKTGNTEAFF. CDR3 in DNA: TGTGCCAGCAAGACAGGGAACACTGAAGCTTTCTTT.

V is TRBV5-5 and J is TRBJ1-5; no reliable D call. Germline-derived CDR1 and CDR2 are SGHKS and YYEKEE (reference sequence). The germline V and J ends were trimmed by 5 bases and 7 bases, with 10 bases remaining between them. This CDR3 contains 12 residues. The DNA of the CDR3 is TGTGCCAGCAGGATTCTCGGACAGCCCCAGCATTTT. Amino acids: CASRILGQPQHF.

The chain links TRBV4-1 to TRBJ1-2; the D gene is possibly TRBD1 (6 bases). CDR1 is MGHRA and CDR2 is YSYEKL in the germline V gene. The CDR3 totals 18 residues. V dropped 0 bases and J dropped 2 bases, with 19 bases sitting between them. The CDR3 region has the DNA TGCGCCAGCAGCCAAGATGGGGGGGCGGGGGTTTTAAACTATGGCTACACCTTC. Translating gives CASSQDGGAGVLNYGYTF.

This chain joins TRBV9 and TRBJ1-2; D uncertain. Trimming took off 4 bases at V and 8 bases at J, with 12 bases between the two ends. Germline CDR1 and CDR2: SGDLS and YYNGEE. This CDR3 has 12 amino acids. CDR3 DNA: TGTGCCAGCAGCCTCCCCCAGGTGGGCTACACCTTC. Amino acids: CASSLPQVGYTF. The whole variable domain, filled in from reference TRBV9 and TRBJ1-2, reads DSGVTQTPKHLITATGQRVTLRCSPRSGDLSVYWYQQSLDQGLQFLIQYYNGEERAKGNILERFSAQQFPDLHSELNLSSLELGDSALYFCASSLPQVGYTFGSGTRLTVV.

CDR3 sequence reads: CAWSVYTSVRNNEQFF. DNA of the CDR3: TGTGCCTGGAGTGTATATACTAGCGTGAGAAACAATGAGCAGTTCTTC. The chain employs TRBV30 and TRBJ2-1, with 7 bases identical to TRBD2. V was clipped by 0 bases and J by 5 bases; unmatched bases: 10. Germline V gives CDR1 GTSNPN, CDR2 SVGIG (reference sequence). This CDR3 comprises 16 residues.

The chain couples TRBV4-1 to TRBJ2-1; 7 positions agree with TRBD2. The ends lost 3 bases at V and 1 base at J; junction bases unmatched: 9. Germline V gene sequence: CDR1 MGHRA, CDR2 YSYEKL. The CDR3 has 17 residues. The CDR3 spells CASSHPRGGVSYNEQFF. Written as DNA, the CDR3 is TGCGCCAGCAGCCACCCTAGGGGAGGGGTTTCCTACAATGAGCAGTTCTTC.

The rearrangement joins TRBV27 to TRBJ1-2; TRBD1 matches at 8 bases. CDR3 length equals 14 residues. CDR1 is MNHEY, CDR2 SMNVEV, per germline (reference sequence). J gave up 4 bases and V 5 bases, and 6 bases lay outside the gene matches. The CDR3 DNA reads TGTGCCAGCAGTCCGTCCGGGACAGGCTATGGCTACACCTTC. Its translation: CASSPSGTGYGYTF.

This chain joins TRBV5-1 and TRBJ2-5; 8 bases agree with TRBD2. Germline trimming cut 3 bases from V and 5 bases from J; bases unmatched to any gene: 6. The CDR3 totals 14 residues. Germline values: CDR1 SGHRS, CDR2 YFSETQ. This chain's CDR3 is CASSSRGGFETQYF. The DNA of the CDR3 is TGCGCCAGCAGCTCCCGCGGGGGGTTCGAGACCCAGTACTTC.